This TCR beta chain was profiled in a study of control samples from healthy donors and cancer patients. In its sample, this clone was seen a few times. Using immunoSEQ multiplex PCR, the repertoire was profiled, and TCRdb retains in-frame clones only, with some absent. The table shows over 150,000 clones, with 91% occurring only once. Germline CDR1 is SGHRS and CDR2 is YFSETQ. V was pared by 5 bases and J by 2 bases, with 8 bases between. This CDR3 is 13 amino acids long. The sequencing sample was made of blood. This chain links TRBV5-1 with TRBJ1-3; D might be TRBD1 (5 bases). The TCR originated in a middle-aged woman in good health. CDR3 amino acids: CASRGAAGNTIYF. The DNA of the CDR3 is TGCGCCAGCAGAGGGGCTGCTGGAAACACCATATATTTT.